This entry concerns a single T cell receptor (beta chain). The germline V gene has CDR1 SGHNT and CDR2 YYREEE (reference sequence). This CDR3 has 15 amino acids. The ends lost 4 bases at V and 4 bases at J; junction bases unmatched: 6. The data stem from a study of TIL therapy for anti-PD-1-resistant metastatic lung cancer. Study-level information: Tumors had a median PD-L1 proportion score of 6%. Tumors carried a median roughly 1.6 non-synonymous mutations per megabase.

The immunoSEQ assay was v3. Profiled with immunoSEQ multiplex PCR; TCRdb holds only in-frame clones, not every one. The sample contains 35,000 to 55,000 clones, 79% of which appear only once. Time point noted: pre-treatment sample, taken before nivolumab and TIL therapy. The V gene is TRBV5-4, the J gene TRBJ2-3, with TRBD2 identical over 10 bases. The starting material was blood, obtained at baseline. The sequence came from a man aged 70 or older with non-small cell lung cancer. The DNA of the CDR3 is TGTGCCAGCAGCGGAAAAGCGGGAGGGCCAGATACGCAGTATTTT. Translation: CASSGKAGGPDTQYF. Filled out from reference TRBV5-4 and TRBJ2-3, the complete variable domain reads ETGVTQSPTHLIKTRGQQVTLRCSSQSGHNTVSWYQQALGQGPQFIFQYYREEENGRGNFPPRFSGLQFPNYSSELNVNALELDDSALYLCASSGKAGGPDTQYFGPGTRLTVL.